This T cell receptor beta chain was found in a study of sequential checkpoint blockade in melanoma. Study information: Both treatment sequences were followed by maintenance nivolumab. DNA from 91 pretreatment tumor samples underwent TCRβ immunosequencing. Twenty-two patients had matched tumor biopsies before treatment and at week 13 after nivolumab or ipilimumab alone.

The assay was immunoSEQ multiplex PCR, and TCRdb's table has in-frame clones only and misses some. Among around 19,000 clones, about 26% were seen once, and the ten largest hold around 6.7%. Looked up from germline, CDR1 is MGHDK and CDR2 is SYGVNS. The length of the CDR3 is 14 residues. The V gene lost 1 base and the J gene lost 6 bases, with 10 bases spanning the gap. Treatment meaning: randomized to nivolumab then ipilimumab (arm A) or the reverse (arm B). In its sample, this clone was seen a few times. The sequence was obtained from a human donor with melanoma. The chain joins TRBV25-1 to TRBJ2-4; D not certain. Sequencing was performed on tumor tissue (inferred from file names), taken from a patient given nivolumab and ipilimumab in sequence. The CDR3 reads CASSESRHLNIQYF. CDR3 nucleotides: TGTGCCAGCAGTGAATCGCGACACTTAAACATTCAGTACTTC.